Following are 24 T cell receptor beta chains from one sample sequenced in a study of blood T cell repertoires in COVID-19. Sequencing was performed with immunoSEQ multiplex PCR; in TCRdb, only in-frame clones are kept and a portion is missing. The sample has fewer than 300,000 clones, about four fifths seen once. Input material: peripheral blood. The receptors here all came from a woman between 18 and 29 years old with acute or convalescent COVID-19.

This clone was seen just once. The gene calls are TRBV18 and TRBJ2-2, with D perhaps TRBD1 (6 bases). The CDR3 has 14 residues. The germline V gene encodes CDR1 KGHSH and CDR2 LQKENI. The V end lost 5 bases, the J end lost 4 bases, and 11 bases lay between the germline ends. This chain's CDR3 is CASSYREATGELFF. In DNA, the CDR3 is TGTGCCAGCTCATACAGGGAAGCCACCGGGGAGCTGTTTTTT.

This clone is a singleton in its sample. The V and J genes are TRBV19 and TRBJ1-5, with D unclear. CDR1 is LNHDA, CDR2 SQIVND, per germline (reference sequence). This CDR3 region has 14 residues. V was cut by 7 bases and J by 0 bases, with 10 bases left in between. CDR3 nucleotides: TGTGCCAGTAAGGCGGAATATAGCAATCAGCCCCAGCATTTT. It yields the protein CASKAEYSNQPQHF.

The chain uses TRBV6-5 and TRBJ2-7; possible D gene TRBD2, 6 bases. V was trimmed by 6 bases and J by 4 bases, leaving 16 bases between them. The CDR3 totals 14 residues. The germline gives CDR1 MNHEY, CDR2 SVGAGI. In nucleotides, the CDR3 is TGTGCCAGCAGCCTGCCTGAGGGACTGTACGAGCAGTACTTC. This codes for CASSLPEGLYEQYF.

The chain is built from TRBV7-2 and TRBJ2-1; 12 nucleotides agree with TRBD2. Germline V gene sequence: CDR1 SGHTA, CDR2 FQGNSA. V lost 3 bases to trimming and J lost 9 bases; unmatched junction nucleotides: 3. The CDR3 consists of 14 residues. The CDR3 loop reads CASSLGLAGGEQFF. The DNA for the CDR3 is TGTGCCAGCAGCTTGGGACTAGCGGGCGGTGAGCAGTTCTTC.

This chain uses TRBV5-6 with TRBJ1-2, with TRBD1 as a possible D gene (6 bases). The CDR3 has 14 residues. Germline loops: CDR1 SGHDT, CDR2 YYEEEE. V was clipped by 0 bases and J by 6 bases, with 12 bases between them. DNA for the CDR3: TGTGCCAGCAGCTTGGTGGGGGCCTTGAATGGCTACACCTTC. Encoded protein: CASSLVGALNGYTF.

This clone was seen a handful of times. The rearrangement joins TRBV4-2 to TRBJ1-1; no reliable D call. Trimming removed 3 bases from V and 5 bases from J, with 7 bases in between. CDR3 size: 12 residues. Germline CDR1 is LGHNA and CDR2 is YNFKEQ. CDR3 sequence reads: CASSHQLTEAFF. The CDR3 bases are TGTGCCAGCAGCCACCAGTTAACTGAAGCTTTCTTT.

V and J are TRBV18 and TRBJ2-7; D uncertain. The CDR3 spans 16 residues. The V gene lost 3 bases and the J gene lost 6 bases, with 21 bases spanning the gap. Germline V gene data show CDR1 as KGHSH and CDR2 as LQKENI. The CDR3 loop is CASSPTLTRQLGEQYF. DNA of the CDR3: TGTGCCAGCTCACCTACGCTGACCAGGCAGCTGGGCGAGCAGTACTTC. Together with reference TRBV18 and TRBJ2-7, the CDR3 gives the full variable domain: NAGVMQNPRHLVRRRGQEARLRCSPMKGHSHVYWYRQLPEEGLKFMVYLQKENIIDESGMPKERFSAEFPKEGPSILRIQQVVRGDSAAYFCASSPTLTRQLGEQYFGPGTRLTVT.

Here the CDR3 reads CASSPFTGGLTGELFF. The CDR3 coding sequence is TGTGCCAGCAGCCCTTTCACAGGGGGCCTTACCGGGGAGCTGTTTTTT. The chain employs TRBV9 and TRBJ2-2, with TRBD1 matching 9 bases. CDR3 length: 16 residues. In germline, CDR1 is SGDLS, CDR2 YYNGEE. V was pared by 4 bases and J by 5 bases, with 9 bases of the junction left unmatched.

The rearrangement links TRBV7-9 to TRBJ1-2; TRBD1 is a possible D gene (5 bases). Germline V gene data show CDR1 as SEHNR and CDR2 as FQNEAQ (reference sequence). The CDR3 has 14 residues. V lost 5 bases and J lost 2, with 12 bases in between. The CDR3 here is CASSRRDGNYGYTF. The CDR3 nucleotides are TGTGCCAGCAGCCGGCGGGACGGAAACTATGGCTACACCTTC.

The chain recombines TRBV18 with TRBJ2-5; 8 nucleotides agree with TRBD2. The CDR3 is 14 amino acids. The J segment lost 1 base and the V segment lost 5 bases, leaving 3 bases of the junction unmatched. Per the germline V gene, CDR1 is KGHSH and CDR2 is LQKENI. CDR3 in amino acids: CASSSTSGQETQYF. The CDR3 DNA follows: TGTGCCAGCTCATCAACTAGCGGCCAAGAGACCCAGTACTTC.

The chain is built from TRBV28 and TRBJ1-6; D remains ambiguous. The CDR3 is made up of 15 amino acids. With 3 bases removed from V and 7 bases from J, the gap between germline ends came to 13 bases. The germline V gene has CDR1 MDHEN and CDR2 SYDVKM. CDR3 DNA: TGTGCCAGCAGTTTGGGCAGAAATCGAAATTCACCCCTCCACTTT. Amino acids: CASSLGRNRNSPLHF.

The V and J genes are TRBV30 and TRBJ1-6, with a weak D call TRBD1 (5 bases). Trimming cost V 4 bases and J 0 bases, with 22 bases left between them. CDR1 and CDR2 (germline): GTSNPN, SVGIG (reference sequence). The CDR3 has 19 amino acids. This CDR3 reads CAWTGGWQGSSSYNSPLHF. CDR3 bases: TGTGCCTGGACCGGTGGGTGGCAGGGATCAAGCTCCTATAATTCACCCCTCCACTTT.

The rearrangement joins TRBV30 to TRBJ1-5, with 8 bases lining up with TRBD1. The CDR3 covers 15 residues. The germline V gene encodes CDR1 GTSNPN and CDR2 SVGIG (reference sequence). With V trimmed by 2 bases and J by 3 bases, 6 bases remained unmatched. For the CDR3, the DNA is TGTGCCTGGAGTACTACAGGGGGGATCAATCAGCCCCAGCATTTT. Translation: CAWSTTGGINQPQHF.

This clone was observed a few times. J is TRBJ2-1 and V is TRBV28; no firm D call. V was pared by 8 bases and J by 0 bases, with 11 bases between. The CDR3 totals 14 residues. Per germline, CDR1 MDHEN and CDR2 SYDVKM. CDR3: CASRSPSSYNEQFF. The CDR3, as DNA: TGTGCCAGCCGGAGCCCTAGCTCCTACAATGAGCAGTTCTTC.

The chain has TRBV4-3 and TRBJ2-2, with D uncertain. This CDR3 is built from 13 residues. Germline V gene sequence: CDR1 LGHNA, CDR2 YSLEER. Trimming took off 3 bases at V and 6 bases at J, with 8 bases between the two ends. The CDR3 is CASSQAEAGELFF. The CDR3 DNA is TGCGCCAGCAGCCAGGCTGAGGCCGGGGAGCTGTTTTTT.

Regarding this clone: The DNA is omitted, as the CDR3 cannot be located on it reliably, and the CDR3 follows TCRdb's listing. The V call is TRBV7-2, the J call TRBJ1-2; no DNA check was done on the table's D call, TRBD1. 16 amino acids form the CDR3, both terminal residues included. Germline V lookup: CDR1 SGHTA, CDR2 FQGNSA. The CDR3 here is CASSLVGQGAPMALAF.

The count of this clone is one. The rearrangement joins TRBV9 to TRBJ2-1, with TRBD1 identical over 10 bases. The trim removed 0 bases at V and 6 bases at J, leaving 3 bases unmatched. Germline lookup yields CDR1 SGDLS and CDR2 YYNGEE. This CDR3 spans 15 amino acids. The CDR3 DNA is TGTGCCAGCAGCGTAGGGGGGACAGGGGTCAATGAGCAGTTCTTC. Its protein product is CASSVGGTGVNEQFF.

A word on this clone: This same CDR3 is encoded by further DNA sequences in the sample. V is TRBV4-3 and J is TRBJ2-3, with TRBD2 matching 12 bases. There are 16 residues in the CDR3. Germline CDR1 and CDR2: LGHNA and YSLEER. After removal of 1 base from V and 1 base from J, the junction contained 0 bases not matched to a gene. CDR3 loop: CASSQGLAGGTDTQYF. The CDR3 nucleotides read TGCGCCAGCAGCCAAGGACTAGCGGGAGGCACAGATACGCAGTATTTT.

This clone was detected many times. The rearrangement uses TRBV6-2 or TRBV6-3 and TRBJ2-5, with 8 nucleotides matching TRBD2. The germline CDR1 and CDR2 sequences are MNHEY and SVGEGT. This CDR3 is 15 amino acids long. V gave up 4 bases and J gave up 5 bases; unmatched junction bases: 9. CDR3 DNA sequence: TGTGCCAGCAGTTGGCAGGGACTAGTACAGGAGACCCAGTACTTC. It translates to CASSWQGLVQETQYF.

There are a few counts of this clone. This chain connects TRBV18 to TRBJ2-3, with TRBD1 matching over 9 bases. V dropped 4 bases and J dropped 3; count of bases not matched to a gene: 8. This CDR3 contains 16 residues. Germline assignment: CDR1 KGHSH and CDR2 LQKENI. The CDR3 DNA reads TGTGCCAGCTCACACCTTGACAGGGGGACTACAGATACGCAGTATTTT. Translation: CASSHLDRGTTDTQYF.

This rearrangement joins TRBV7-9 to TRBJ1-4; perhaps TRBD1 as D (6 bases). Trimming removed 6 bases from V and 5 bases from J, with 13 bases in between. Germline loops: CDR1 SEHNR, CDR2 FQNEAQ (reference sequence). This CDR3 has 14 residues. The CDR3 reads CASSRGGGNEKLFF. CDR3 sequence (DNA): TGTGCCAGCAGTCGAGGGGGAGGGAATGAAAAACTGTTTTTT.

CDR3: CASSPTGAWEKLFF. CDR3 coding DNA: TGCGCCAGCAGCCCTACAGGGGCCTGGGAAAAACTGTTTTTT. V and J are TRBV5-1 and TRBJ1-4; 7 bases map to TRBD1. V shed 4 bases and J 8 bases; nucleotides not matched to a gene: 8. The CDR3 is made up of 14 amino acids. The V gene's germline CDR1 is SGHRS and CDR2 YFSETQ.

The chain links TRBV29-1 to TRBJ1-5, with TRBD1 matching 12 bases. V lost 6 bases, J lost 1 base, and 10 bases stayed unmatched. CDR1 and CDR2 (germline): SQVTM, ANQGSEA. This CDR3 contains 17 residues. The CDR3 nucleotides read TGCAGCGTCGCCGGGACAGGGGGCATAGAGAGCAATCAGCCCCAGCATTTT. This gives the protein CSVAGTGGIESNQPQHF.

The chain couples TRBV9 to TRBJ1-2; D perhaps matches TRBD1 (6 bases). Trimming took off 3 bases at V and 5 bases at J, with 11 bases between the two ends. CDR3 length equals 13 residues. Germline V lookup: CDR1 SGDLS, CDR2 YYNGEE. CDR3 region: CASSAQGFYGYTF. As DNA, the CDR3 is TGTGCCAGCAGCGCCCAGGGGTTTTATGGCTACACCTTC.